The clone carrying this T cell receptor (beta chain) was observed at least ten times. These data belong to a study of T cells in Graves' hyperthyroidism and ophthalmopathy. Template material for amplifying TCR beta CDR3 regions consisted of RNA transcripts. A set of HTBI primers served as the primers for a first-round RT-PCR of the TCR CDR3. TCRdb ran MiXCR on the multiplex PCR reads and lists one entry per CDR3 protein. The sample lists 300,000 to 450,000 distinct CDR3 sequences, 14% to 15% occurring once. Germline V gene data show CDR1 as MDHEN and CDR2 as SYDVKM. V lost 2 bases to trimming and J lost 0 bases, with 16 bases between them. The CDR3 sequence is 17 residues long.

This clonotype was obtained from a woman in her 30s with Graves' hyperthyroidism. The gene calls are TRBV28 and TRBJ1-1, with D perhaps matching TRBD1 (5 bases). The sample comprised blood. The CDR3 reads CASSLSGRGGLNTEAFF. CDR3 DNA sequence: TGTGCCAGCAGTTTAAGTGGACGGGGGGGGTTGAACACTGAAGCTTTCTTT.